This T cell receptor (beta chain) was sequenced in a study of blood T cell repertoires in COVID-19. V dropped 5 bases and J dropped 7; count of bases not matched to a gene: 5. Germline CDR1 SGHTA, CDR2 FQGNSA. The CDR3 has 14 residues. Under the authors' procedure: Counts of nucleated cells, estimated from reference gene primer amplification, were obtained. Method: immunoSEQ multiplex PCR; TCRdb's copy keeps in-frame clones and lacks some. The V and J calls and clone size were taken over from that table, and D and trimming were inferred from the DNA. The sample lists approximately 300,000 clones; 70% to 90% were seen once. This clone was seen a handful of times.

Sequencing was performed on peripheral blood. This chain links TRBV7-2 with TRBJ1-5, with 10 bases matching TRBD1. The receptor was derived from a woman in her fifties or sixties with active or convalescent COVID-19. Here the CDR3 reads CASSADRGRQPQHF. In nucleotides, the CDR3 is TGTGCCAGCAGCGCTGACAGGGGGCGACAGCCCCAGCATTTT.